This TCR beta chain was identified in a study of cytomegalovirus exposure and HLA in healthy donors (dated by TCRdb to about 2017). Some background on the complete study: According to an earlier analysis of several hundred of the donors, 150 million to 200 million T cells yielded 90 million to 140 million unique TCR beta sequences and 276 Gb of sequence data. Both class I and class II loci were covered by HLA typing, at four-digit resolution. Genome-wide SNP genotypes for about three fifths of the roughly 670 donors were used in a later genetic analysis, which treated that subset as a discovery cohort. To study patterns of TCR occurrence, a later analysis re-analyzed previously published TCR beta repertoires from 500 to 850 donors and added high-resolution HLA genotyping. In an earlier analysis of 587 of the donors, high-throughput TCR beta sequencing was used to judge whether each TCR beta V gene segment behaved as functional or pseudogenic. Among roughly 370 genotyped donors of the cohort, an average of approximately 250,000 unique TCR beta nucleotide sequences were sequenced per donor, 15% to 20% of them non-productive. An early release covering over 500 HLA-typed donors comprised roughly 300 gigabases of sequencing data and 85 million or so unique TCR sequences. The study combined high-throughput TCR immunosequencing, statistical association of individual TCRs with disease status, and machine learning to predict cytomegalovirus infection status. The study aimed to test whether cataloging public T cell receptors could reveal signatures of past pathogen exposure. The study used immunosequencing to profile the T cell repertoires of several hundred subjects and linked those repertoires to cytomegalovirus serostatus. All discovery cohort repertoires had been generated on a single sequencing platform. Of the approximately 400 genotyped donors, around 81% fell in the genetic ancestry cluster associated with self-reported Caucasian donors. In the later analysis, no new phenotypic data were used to find candidate immune exposures; instead, reliance was placed on TCR beta sequences and their occurrence across donors. About five DR-DQ haplotypes were treated as single units for association and clustering because of strong linkage in the cohort. Besides the first cohort of 500 to 700 subjects, a separate validation cohort made up of about 120 different subjects was used. Typing coverage differed by locus: A, B, C, DRB1 and DQB1 were typed in about 629-640 donors, DQA1 in 522, DPA1 in some 600, and DPB1 in around 440. Donor age, sex, ethnicity and CMV serostatus were collected together with the repertoire data. What the research found in general, with its limitations: The presence/absence analyses assumed that sequencing depth was roughly uniform across donors, and that assumption may not be true. The classifier was reported to diagnose cytomegalovirus status with high specificity and sensitivity in both the original and validation cohorts. Specific HLA alleles were associated with over 15,000 TCR beta sequences at a false discovery rate of 0.05 in a later analysis. In vitro tests confirmed that a few of the cytomegalovirus-associated TCR beta chains recognize cytomegalovirus antigens. A later genetic analysis associated a missense DCLRE1C variant with V-gene and J-gene trimming of TCR beta chains, and an independent cohort replicated the association. Compared with the approximately 670-donor mean, donors in an Asian-associated ancestry cluster had fewer N-insertions in productive TCRs, according to a later genetic analysis. A further reported finding was that TCR beta sequences accurately predicted the HLA-A and HLA-B alleles for most subjects in the first cohort. Because HLA typing was missing for some donors at each locus, association tests included only the typed subset. A later analysis found that TCR association rates varied across HLA loci, with DRB1 alleles showing the most associated TCRs and HLA-C alleles the fewest. Because counts were too low, some 17 rarely observed V segments, including chromosome 9 orphons, were excluded from the earlier analysis of 587 of the donors. The 87-base-pair reads could not distinguish some IMGT-functional V segments, including TRBV6-2 and TRBV6-3, so those segments were excluded. In this cohort, only TCR beta chains were sequenced, and detectable features were limited by the absence of alpha or paired-chain data. The study gave a list of some 150 TCR beta chains associated with cytomegalovirus. Immune exposure information for the cohort was limited to CMV serostatus. The authors suggested that the approach could potentially be extended to other disease states and immunological phenotypes. Several of the top co-occurrence clusters appeared to be linked to parvovirus B19, influenza, CMV and Epstein-Barr virus, according to a later analysis. According to a later analysis, most CMV-associated TCR beta chains appeared to be HLA-restricted, and the HLA associations seemed to be driven largely by CMV exposure. In a later analysis, HLA-associated TCR beta chains showed more clonal expansion and lower generation probabilities than non-associated chains that were equally common. A cluster of highly shared sequence variants was judged likely to be a technical artifact of the sequencing pipeline. Across donors, most TCR sequences were observed very rarely, whereas some public TCRs were present in many individuals. Correlated functional status among segregating V segments might reflect linkage disequilibrium, but an unknown experimental factor could not be ruled out. Assigning TCR associations to individual alleles was difficult when HLA alleles, especially DR and DQ, strongly co-occurred. An earlier analysis of around 600 of the donors showed that most TCR beta V segments appeared in productive rearrangements either about 87% or about 30% of the time, which broadly matched IMGT annotations.

As encoded in the germline V gene, CDR1 is SGDLS while CDR2 is YYNGEE. After removal of 0 bases from V and 3 bases from J, the junction retains 4 bases not matched to a gene. The CDR3 spans 16 residues, from the cysteine through the phenylalanine. Only the CDR3 portion is preserved as DNA: 48 bases, with reading frame beginning at the first base. The library came from the immunoSEQ multiplex PCR assay. A mixture of 60 forward primers for TCR Vbeta segments and 13 reverse primers for TCR Jbeta segments was used in the multiplex PCR. Amplification of the CDR3 region of rearranged TCR beta genes was performed with a multiplex PCR assay on genomic DNA. The amplified TCR beta libraries were sequenced on the Illumina HiSeq System as 87-base-pair reads. In the authors' own workflow: In a later analysis, tens of millions of unique TCR beta chains were counted across the roughly 700 repertoires, and roughly 11 million of these chains were shared by at least two donors. Raw reads were error-corrected and collapsed into unique sequences with a nearest-neighbor algorithm that merged closely related sequences to remove PCR and sequencing errors. To assign V, D and J gene segments, CDR3 sequences were aligned to IMGT reference sequences. For a sequence to be retained, at least a six-nucleotide match to both a V gene segment and a J gene segment was required. Rearrangements were called productive when the CDR3 lacked stop codons and stayed in frame with V and J; all others were non-productive. Following IMGT convention, CDR3 was defined as the stretch from the second conserved V-encoded cysteine to the conserved J-encoded phenylalanine. The earlier analysis of about 570 of the donors excluded any sequence lacking an unambiguous match to a single V gene segment. In an earlier analysis of a few hundred of the donors, V segments were called functional above 56.7% productive rearrangements and were called segregating when the between-donor standard deviation exceeded 5%. A statistical classification framework was developed to diagnose cytomegalovirus status using the catalog of TCR beta chain sequences. In a later analysis, V and J genes were assigned by comparing TCR nucleotide sequences against IMGT/GENE-DB human TR gene sequences. Using the TCRdist pipeline, a later analysis assigned CDR3 sequences along with most-parsimonious VDJ recombination scenarios. In a later analysis, each TCR beta chain was defined by its CDR3 amino acid sequence together with its V-gene family, and reads lacking a unique V-gene family were excluded. A later analysis removed 600 or so highly shared, low-generation-probability nucleotide sequences to deal with suspected cross-contamination and a sequencing artifact. A later analysis calculated a clonal expansion index for each public chain from normalized within-repertoire ranks of inferred template counts. Generation probabilities in a later analysis came from a VDJ recombination model fitted to out-of-frame rearrangements, and those results were checked against IGoR. Hypergeometric tests were used in a later analysis to score TCR-TCR, TCR-HLA and TCR-CMV co-occurrence, with a repertoire-size bias correction applied to the TCR pairs. A later analysis estimated false discovery rates by permuting HLA or CMV assignments 20 times. A later analysis grouped co-occurring TCRs with DBSCAN, adding TCRdist sequence similarity when clustering within HLA-allele-positive subsets. Repertoires with fewer than 30,000 or more than 120,000 public chains, plus five repertoires with anomalous nucleotide sharing, were excluded from co-occurrence clustering. TCRdb took over this immuneACCESS table, retaining in-frame rearrangements with V and J assigned. Such tables are incomplete; in checked studies, under half of the missing clones stem from an unresolved V gene, and the remainder is unexplained. The V and J calls and the clone size are those of that table, but D and trimming were determined from the DNA. The sample table holds about 160,000 clones, of which roughly 80% were seen once. 3% to 3.5% of the sample is taken by the ten largest.

The table lists this clone with a few counts. Its antigen is unknown. Base quality data are lacking; no much larger clone is found one base away. In total, approximately 700 healthy bone marrow donors made up the cohort. At the time of sampling, every cohort member was nominally healthy, though immune exposures that went unrecorded were likely present. The donor was CMV seronegative and belonged to the group of more than 300 seronegative cohort members. A peripheral blood sample was provided by each donor, and peripheral blood mononuclear cells were used for TCR beta sequencing. The Qiagen DNeasy Blood Extraction Kit was used to extract genomic DNA from the blood cell samples.

The chain couples TRBV9 to TRBJ2-7; 12 middle bases align to TRBD2. The clonotype was recovered from a middle-aged woman in good health and CMV-seronegative. The sample consisted of PBMCs. The CDR3 region reads CASSVELAGGIYEQYF. In nucleotides, the sequence is TGTGCCAGCAGCGTAGAACTAGCGGGGGGTATCTACGAGCAGTACTTC.